This is a list of T cell receptor beta chains from one sample in a study of cytomegalovirus exposure and HLA in healthy donors. The assay was immunoSEQ multiplex PCR, and TCRdb's table has in-frame clones only and misses some. The table records roughly 180,000 clones, over 65% of them present only once. What was sequenced was PBMCs. The receptor set was obtained from a man between 18 and 35 years old in good health and CMV-seropositive. The CDR3 runs from the conserved cysteine through the conserved F or W. A D gene is named only where the DNA matches it firmly. Clone sizes are given selectively: once, few, many, or a class where the clone is expanded.

size	J	V	D	DNA	CDR3
once	TRBJ2-7	TRBV2	TRBD2	TGTGCCAGCAGTGAAGCGCCTAGCGGCCGTTCCTACGAGCAGTACTTC	CASSEAPSGRSYEQYF
once	TRBJ2-7	TRBV27	.	TGTGCCAGCAGTCCTAGCGTCTCCTACGAGCAGTACTTC	CASSPSVSYEQYF
.	TRBJ2-7	TRBV11-2	.	TGTGCCAGCAGCGATCTTCTTCAGGGTGGCTACGAGCAGTACTTC	CASSDLLQGGYEQYF
.	TRBJ2-6	TRBV6-5	.	TGTGCCAGCAGTAATGGGGGGTCTGGGGCCAACGTCCTGACTTTC	CASSNGGSGANVLTF
.	TRBJ2-6	TRBV28	.	TGTGCCAGCAGTTTATCGGGGGTCTCTGGGGCCAACGTCCTGACTTTC	CASSLSGVSGANVLTF
.	TRBJ1-1	TRBV4-3	.	TGCGCCAGCAGCCAAGAGGGCAGCCAAGAAGCTTTCTTT	CASSQEGSQEAFF
medium-sized	TRBJ2-3	TRBV6-6	TRBD1	TGTGCCACCACCGACCAGGGGGCTAGCACAGATACGCAGTATTTT	CATTDQGASTDTQYF
.	TRBJ1-2	TRBV19	.	TGTGCCAGTAGTACAATGAGCGTTCGGAACTATGGCTACACCTTC	CASSTMSVRNYGYTF
.	TRBJ1-5	TRBV7-9	TRBD1	TGTGCCAGCAGCCGTGGACAGGCGAATCAGCCCCAGCATTTT	CASSRGQANQPQHF
.	TRBJ2-5	TRBV2	.	TGTGCCAGCAGTATCAAGCCACAAGAGACCCAGTACTTC	CASSIKPQETQYF
.	TRBJ1-1	TRBV19	TRBD1	TGTGCCAGTAGTAAGACAGGGGCCCTGAACACTGAAGCTTTCTTT	CASSKTGALNTEAFF
.	TRBJ2-3	TRBV19	TRBD2	TGTGCCAGTAGTCCAGCGGGAGGGTACACAGATACGCAGTATTTT	CASSPAGGYTDTQYF
.	TRBJ2-3	TRBV9	TRBD2	TGTGCCAGCAGCCCCCTCCCCTATGGCGGGAGACCCAGCACAGATACGCAGTATTTT	CASSPLPYGGRPSTDTQYF
many	TRBJ2-7	TRBV5-5	TRBD1	TGTGCCAGCAGCTGGACAGGGGAGGAGCAGTACTTC	CASSWTGEEQYF
.	TRBJ2-5	TRBV6-5	TRBD2	TGTGCCAGCACCGGACTAGCGGGAGCCCGCGAGACCCAGTACTTC	CASTGLAGARETQYF
.	TRBJ1-1	TRBV11-3	.	TGTGCCAGCAGCTTAGGTCCCGTGAACACTGAAGCTTTCTTT	CASSLGPVNTEAFF
once	TRBJ2-3	TRBV7-3	.	TGTGCCAGCAGCTTAAATGGGGTAGGGGCAGATACGCAGTATTTT	CASSLNGVGADTQYF
.	TRBJ1-2	TRBV7-8	.	TGTGCCAGCAGCTTTCGGACAGACTATGGCTACACCTTC	CASSFRTDYGYTF
.	TRBJ1-1	TRBV9	.	TGTGCCAGCAGCGTAGACCCTGTGGAGAGTTGGAGGTTTGGTGAAGCTTTCTTT	CASSVDPVESWRFGEAFF
.	TRBJ2-7	TRBV7-6	.	TGTGCCAGCAGCTTAGGGTCAGGGTTCAGCTACGAGCAGTACTTC	CASSLGSGFSYEQYF
.	TRBJ2-3	TRBV5-4	.	TGTGCCAGCAGCGAAGTTGCAGGGTTTCGTGGCCTAGTTCCAGATACGCAGTATTTT	CASSEVAGFRGLVPDTQYF
.	TRBJ2-2	TRBV6-1	TRBD2	TGTGCCAGCAGGAGGACTAGCGGTGACACCGGGGAGCTGTTTTTT	CASRRTSGDTGELFF
few	TRBJ1-1	TRBV19	TRBD1	TGTGCCAGTAGTACGGACAGGGGCACTGAAGCTTTCTTT	CASSTDRGTEAFF
.	TRBJ1-1	TRBV30	.	TGTGCCTGGACCGGATGGAGGGGTTTGAACACTGAAGCTTTCTTT	CAWTGWRGLNTEAFF
.	TRBJ2-2	TRBV5-1	.	TGCGCCAGCCGAGGATCCGGGGAGCTGTTTTTT	CASRGSGELFF
.	TRBJ1-3	TRBV9	.	TGTGCCAGCAGCCAAGGGGCACAGGGAGTTTCCTCTGGAAACACCATATATTTT	CASSQGAQGVSSGNTIYF
.	TRBJ1-5	TRBV15	.	TGTGCCACCAGCAGAGATCAAGGCCCGGGGCAGCCCCAGCATTTT	CATSRDQGPGQPQHF
.	TRBJ1-5	TRBV28	TRBD1	TGTGCCAGCAGTGAACAGGGGAACCAGCATTTT	CASSEQGNQHF
.	TRBJ2-7	TRBV28	TRBD1	TGTGCCAGCAGTCCAAGGGGACAGCCAAACCCTTCCGAGCAGTACTTC	CASSPRGQPNPSEQYF